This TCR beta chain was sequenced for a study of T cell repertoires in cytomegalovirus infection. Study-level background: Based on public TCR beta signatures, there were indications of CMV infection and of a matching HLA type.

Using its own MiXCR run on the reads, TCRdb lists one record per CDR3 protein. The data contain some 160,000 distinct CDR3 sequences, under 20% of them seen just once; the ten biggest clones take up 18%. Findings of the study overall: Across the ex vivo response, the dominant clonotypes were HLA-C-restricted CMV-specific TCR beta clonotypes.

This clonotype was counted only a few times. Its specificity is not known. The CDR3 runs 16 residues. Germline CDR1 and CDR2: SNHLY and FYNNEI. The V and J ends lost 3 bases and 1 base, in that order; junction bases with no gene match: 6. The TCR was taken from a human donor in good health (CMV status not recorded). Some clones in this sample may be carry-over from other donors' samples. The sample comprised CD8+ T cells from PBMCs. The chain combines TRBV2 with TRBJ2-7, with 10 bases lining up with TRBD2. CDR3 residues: CASSEISGRSSYEQYF. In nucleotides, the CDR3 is TGTGCCAGCAGTGAGATTAGCGGGAGGTCGTCCTACGAGCAGTACTTC.